Presented here are 25 T cell receptor beta chains from one specimen sequenced in a study of OX40 agonist ivuxolimab in advanced cancers. TCRdb's table, derived via immunoSEQ multiplex PCR, lists solely in-frame clones and lacks some. The sample consists of roughly 17,000 clones, over 65% of them appearing once. The material sequenced was CD4+ or CD8+ T cells sorted from blood, taken in a trial of the OX40 agonist ivuxolimab. Source of these receptors: an adult with an advanced solid tumor such as melanoma, head and neck, liver or kidney cancer.

This clone is medium-sized (0.01 to 0.1%) by share. V gene TRBV4-3 combines with J gene TRBJ2-7; 8 nucleotides align to TRBD1. The germline gives CDR1 LGHNA, CDR2 YSLEER. With 0 bases clipped from V and 1 base from J, the junction kept 5 bases outside the gene matches. The CDR3 consists of 16 residues. The CDR3 DNA reads as TGCGCCAGCAGCCAAGATTACAGGACAGGGTCCTACGAGCAGTACTTC. It is translated as CASSQDYRTGSYEQYF.

This clone occurred a few times. This chain connects TRBV10-2 to TRBJ1-2; D call uncertain. Looked up from germline, CDR1 is WSHSY and CDR2 is SAAADI. This CDR3 region has 15 residues. V lost 3 bases and J lost 6, with 17 bases in between. CDR3 DNA: TGCGCCAGCAGTGAACTGGTGCATGCACCTGATGGCTACACCTTC. It translates to CASSELVHAPDGYTF.

The chain joins TRBV11-2 to TRBJ2-7; unclear D gene. The germline V and J ends were trimmed by 3 bases and 5 bases, with 11 bases remaining between them. The germline CDR1 and CDR2 sequences are SGHAT and FQNNGV. The CDR3 runs to 13 residues. CDR3 loop: CASSFERGNEQYF. The CDR3, as DNA: TGTGCCAGCAGCTTCGAGAGAGGTAACGAGCAGTACTTC.

This clone occurred once. This chain uses TRBV7-2 with TRBJ2-1, with D unclear. Germline V CDR1 and CDR2: SGHTA, FQGNSA. V lost 3 bases and J 1 base, leaving 16 bases between the germline ends. The CDR3 totals 17 residues. Written as DNA, the CDR3 is TGTGCCAGCAGCTTTTCCTCCCTAAGGGTTTCCTACAATGAGCAGTTCTTC. Translation gives CASSFSSLRVSYNEQFF. Full variable domain (remainder filled in from reference TRBV7-2 and TRBJ2-1): GAGVSQSPSNKVTEKGKDVELRCDPISGHTALYWYRQSLGQGLEFLIYFQGNSAPDKSGLPSDRFSAERTGGSVSTLTIQRTQQEDSAVYLCASSFSSLRVSYNEQFFGPGTRLTVL.

V and J are TRBV30 and TRBJ2-1; 8 bases match TRBD2. From germline, CDR1 is GTSNPN and CDR2 SVGIG (reference sequence). This CDR3 is built from 13 residues. V was clipped by 3 bases and J by 5 bases; unmatched bases: 3. This chain's CDR3 is CAWSAGGDNEQFF. The DNA for the CDR3 is TGTGCCTGGAGCGCGGGGGGAGACAATGAGCAGTTCTTC.

This rearrangement joins TRBV14 to TRBJ2-1, with 12 nucleotides matching TRBD2. With V trimmed by 0 bases and J by 0 bases, 3 bases remained unmatched. The CDR3 covers 18 residues. The germline gives CDR1 SGHDN, CDR2 FVKESK. This chain's CDR3 is CASSQDWTSGDSYNEQFF. Written as DNA, the CDR3 is TGTGCCAGCAGCCAAGACTGGACTAGCGGGGACTCCTACAATGAGCAGTTCTTC. The whole variable domain, remainder taken from reference TRBV14 and TRBJ2-1, is EAGVTQFPSHSVIEKGQTVTLRCDPISGHDNLYWYRRVMGKEIKFLLHFVKESKQDESGMPNNRFLAERTGGTYSTLKVQPAELEDSGVYFCASSQDWTSGDSYNEQFFGPGTRLTVL.

This chain uses TRBV7-3 with TRBJ2-3; no clear D. Germline V lookup: CDR1 SGHTA, CDR2 FQGTGA. Between the trimmed V and J ends, which lost 2 bases and 2 bases, there was a span of 8 bases. This CDR3 has 14 amino acids. CDR3 coding DNA: TGTGCCAGCAGCTTAGTTAGTACCACAGATACGCAGTATTTT. Its translation: CASSLVSTTDTQYF.

The chain has TRBV6-5 and TRBJ2-1; no clear D gene. CDR3 size: 11 residues. Trimming shortened V by 0 bases and J by 10 bases, and 4 bases separated the two germline ends. CDR1 and CDR2 (germline): MNHEY, SVGAGI. The CDR3 loop reads CASSYSLEQFF. CDR3 coding DNA: TGTGCCAGCAGTTACTCGCTAGAGCAGTTCTTC.

The V gene is TRBV28, the J gene TRBJ1-1; D unclear. Between the trimmed V and J ends, which lost 5 bases and 0 bases, there was a span of 16 bases. The CDR3 loop spans 16 amino acids. The V gene's germline CDR1 is MDHEN and CDR2 SYDVKM. The DNA of the CDR3 is TGTGCCAGCAGTCTTGGACCCTTAGACCTGAACACTGAAGCTTTCTTT. Its protein is CASSLGPLDLNTEAFF.

The chain combines TRBV7-9 with TRBJ2-5; no clear D. Trimming removed 2 bases from V and 8 bases from J, with 6 bases in between. The CDR3 runs to 11 residues. From germline, CDR1 is SEHNR and CDR2 FQNEAQ (reference sequence). CDR3 loop: CASSLTVTQYF. Here the CDR3 DNA reads TGTGCCAGCAGCTTAACAGTAACCCAGTACTTC.

The chain uses TRBV11-3 and TRBJ2-2; D unclear. V lost 5 bases and J 0 bases, leaving 7 bases between the germline ends. From germline, CDR1 is SGHNT and CDR2 YENEEA. The CDR3 is made up of 14 amino acids. The CDR3 nucleotides are TGTGCCAGCAGCCAGGACCCGAACACCGGGGAGCTGTTTTTT. Translation: CASSQDPNTGELFF.

This clone was seen more than once but under ten times. The J gene is TRBJ2-7, the V gene TRBV5-1, with 8 bases aligning to TRBD2. The length of the CDR3 is 14 residues. With V trimmed by 7 bases and J by 2 bases, 8 bases remained unmatched. Germline CDR1 is SGHRS and CDR2 is YFSETQ. CDR3: CASRTRGAPYEQYF. The CDR3 DNA is TGCGCCAGCCGAACGCGGGGGGCGCCCTACGAGCAGTACTTC.

The chain employs TRBV5-6 and TRBJ2-1, with TRBD2 identical over 9 bases. CDR3 size: 15 residues. Germline-derived CDR1 and CDR2 are SGHDT and YYEEEE. The junction had 8 bases not matched to a gene; V was cut back by 0 bases and J by 10 bases. CDR3 in DNA: TGTGCCAGCAGCTTGGTAGCGGGGGACCCCCAGGAGCAGTTCTTC. Encoded protein: CASSLVAGDPQEQFF.

The chain recombines TRBV19 with TRBJ2-7, with 9 bases matching TRBD2. This CDR3 region has 12 residues. The V segment lost 10 bases and the J segment 4 bases; nucleotides outside the gene matches: 5. Germline lookup yields CDR1 LNHDA and CDR2 SQIVND (reference sequence). CDR3 in DNA: TGTGCCACTAGCGGGATAGGTTACGAGCAGTACTTC. It specifies CATSGIGYEQYF.

This rearrangement joins TRBV4-2 to TRBJ2-7; D uncertain. The CDR3 totals 13 residues. From germline, CDR1 is LGHNA and CDR2 YNFKEQ. Trimming cost V 0 bases and J 4 bases, with 7 bases left between them. The CDR3, as DNA: TGTGCCAGCAGCCAAGAATTGCGTTACGAGCAGTACTTC. Translation gives CASSQELRYEQYF.

This chain uses TRBV6-5 with TRBJ2-7, with a weak D call TRBD1 (5 bases). This CDR3 contains 14 residues. Germline CDR1 is MNHEY and CDR2 is SVGAGI. The germline V and J ends were trimmed by 4 bases and 3 bases, with 13 bases remaining between them. The CDR3 spells CASSSLTDRYEQYF. The CDR3 nucleotides read TGTGCCAGCAGTTCATTGACAGACCGCTACGAGCAGTACTTC.

This clone has just a few counts. The same CDR3 is also encoded by other DNA sequences in this sample. The chain couples TRBV6-1 to TRBJ1-3; no clear D gene. The CDR3 loop spans 14 amino acids. V lost 3 bases, J lost 0 bases, and 6 bases lay in between. Germline V gene lookup returns CDR1 MNHNS and CDR2 SASEGT. The CDR3 nucleotides are TGTGCCAGCAGTGACGGGGTCTCTGGAAACACCATATATTTT. It codes for CASSDGVSGNTIYF.

The CDR3 sequence is CASSGQANNQPQHF. CDR3 DNA: TGTGCCAGCAGCGGACAGGCGAACAATCAGCCCCAGCATTTT. V is TRBV27 and J is TRBJ1-5; TRBD1 aligns across 7 bases. With 6 bases clipped from V and 3 bases from J, the junction kept 5 bases outside the gene matches. Germline V CDR1 and CDR2: MNHEY, SMNVEV (reference sequence). This CDR3 has 14 amino acids.

This clone has only a few counts. The V and J genes are TRBV28 and TRBJ1-3; D is unresolved. The CDR3 is made up of 17 amino acids. Germline CDR1 and CDR2: MDHEN and SYDVKM. Deletions cut 3 bases from V and 0 bases from J, with 15 bases between. CDR3 amino acids: CASSFPLRSYSGNTIYF. CDR3 bases: TGTGCCAGCAGTTTCCCCTTGAGATCCTACTCTGGAAACACCATATATTTT. Using reference TRBV28 and TRBJ1-3 for the parts outside the CDR3, the full variable domain is DVKVTQSSRYLVKRTGEKVFLECVQDMDHENMFWYRQDPGLGLRLIYFSYDVKMKEKGDIPEGYSVSREKKERFSLILESASTNQTSMYLCASSFPLRSYSGNTIYFGEGSWLTVV.

V is TRBV28 and J is TRBJ2-3; perhaps TRBD1 as D (5 bases). Germline V lookup: CDR1 MDHEN, CDR2 SYDVKM. This CDR3 has 13 amino acids. V shed 5 bases and J shed 6 bases, with 12 bases lying between them. In DNA form, the CDR3 reads TGTGCCAGCAGTGCAGGGTATTTGGATACGCAGTATTTT. Its protein product is CASSAGYLDTQYF.

In this sample, this clone turned up once. This chain links TRBV19 with TRBJ2-7; 10 bases line up with TRBD1. The CDR3 runs to 15 residues. The trim removed 6 bases at V and 2 bases at J, leaving 7 bases unmatched. CDR1 is LNHDA, CDR2 SQIVND, per germline (reference sequence). The CDR3 nucleotides are TGTGCCAGTAGCGCCGGGACAGGGGCCGCCTACGAGCAGTACTTC. Protein product: CASSAGTGAAYEQYF.

The gene calls are TRBV4-2 and TRBJ2-7; no firm D call. CDR1 and CDR2 (germline): LGHNA, YNFKEQ. Trimming cost V 0 bases and J 3 bases, with 6 bases left between them. This CDR3 has 13 amino acids. CDR3 bases: TGTGCCAGCAGCCAAGAATTGCACTACGAGCAGTACTTC. Protein sequence: CASSQELHYEQYF.

This clone has more than one count but fewer than ten. The V call is TRBV19, the J call TRBJ2-1; 7 nucleotides match TRBD2. Germline V CDR1 and CDR2: LNHDA, SQIVND (reference sequence). This CDR3 contains 15 residues. The trim removed 7 bases at V and 7 bases at J, leaving 13 bases unmatched. The CDR3 bases are TGTGCCAGTAACGTTGGCGGGAGTTTTGGGAATGAGCAGTTCTTC. This sequence encodes CASNVGGSFGNEQFF.

The chain employs TRBV25-1 and TRBJ2-2, with D possibly being TRBD2 (6 bases). This CDR3 region has 14 residues. Germline CDR1 is MGHDK and CDR2 is SYGVNS. V lost 6 bases to trimming and J lost 3 bases, with 11 bases between them. The CDR3 sequence: CASSPRGDTGELFF. The CDR3, as DNA: TGTGCCAGCAGCCCCCGCGGGGACACCGGGGAGCTGTTTTTT. Full variable domain (rest looked up from reference TRBV25-1 and TRBJ2-2): EADIYQTPRYLVIGTGKKITLECSQTMGHDKMYWYQQDPGMELHLIHYSYGVNSTEKGDLSSESTVSRIRTEHFPLTLESARPSHTSQYLCASSPRGDTGELFFGEGSRLTVL.

This clone was seen a handful of times. The J gene is TRBJ2-7, the V gene TRBV4-1; 8 bases fit TRBD1. This CDR3 contains 15 residues. Germline V gene lookup returns CDR1 MGHRA and CDR2 YSYEKL. V dropped 2 bases and J dropped 3; count of bases not matched to a gene: 6. The CDR3 DNA reads as TGCGCCAGCAGCCAACCGGGACAGGTGCTCTACGAGCAGTACTTC. Translated: CASSQPGQVLYEQYF.